This T cell receptor (beta chain) was identified in a study of T cell changes during pregnancy in multiple sclerosis. Germline V CDR1 and CDR2: PRHDT, FYEKMQ (reference sequence). The length of the CDR3 is 15 residues. Trimming shortened V by 3 bases and J by 0 bases, and 9 bases separated the two germline ends. Produced via immunoSEQ multiplex PCR; TCRdb's table is partial and in-frame only. Altogether about 62,000 clones are present, 89% being singletons, with the ten largest covering roughly 2.6%. The sample here was peripheral blood, taken in the first trimester of pregnancy. The chain carries TRBV13 and TRBJ2-1; D is unresolved. The clonotype originates from a female donor with multiple sclerosis, enrolled in a pregnancy study. In nucleotides, the CDR3 is TGTGCCAGCAGCTTCGGCGGCAGCTCCTACAATGAGCAGTTCTTC. This encodes CASSFGGSSYNEQFF.